This T cell receptor (beta chain) is drawn from a study of blood T cells in healthy people across ages (dated by TCRdb to about 2015). Study-level background: In model experiments, template switching captured about one uniquely barcoded TCR beta cDNA molecule for every two T cells. The study analyzed two additional independent replicas of 1 million unique cDNA reads from the same blood draw for two donors, one aged 18 to 29 and one aged 80 or older. Age-related changes in TCR beta repertoire diversity were measured in the study by deep sequencing normalized with unique cDNA molecular identifiers. The donors were divided into four age groups: young (average approximately 15 years), middle-aged (around 41), aged (approximately 62) and long-lived (approximately 74). To avoid experimental bias, donors of different ages were distributed randomly across sequencing lanes. The research as a whole found: As age increased, observed TCR beta diversity per million T cells dropped in a roughly linear way, and a significant reduction was already evident by age approximately 40. Because donor CMV infection status was unknown, age-related changes in expanded clonotypes were potentially confounded. Because profiling used bulk unsorted PBMCs, naive and antigen-experienced compartments could not be compared conclusively. There was a strong correlation between observed TCR beta diversity and the percentage of naive T cells measured by flow cytometry. Estimates of total diversity based on one million sequenced T cells were considered lower bounds and underestimates. The long-lived group showed more naive CD4+ T cells, fewer expanded clones and increased TCR diversity than the aged group, suggesting age selection.

Donors were 39 systemically healthy Caucasian individuals from Russia aged roughly 6 to 90 years. Roughly 10 milliliters of peripheral blood were collected from each donor into EDTA-treated Vacutainer tubes. Ficoll-Paque density-gradient centrifugation was used to isolate PBMCs, with at least 7 million per sample. Trizol reagent was used to extract total RNA from the PBMCs, yielding at least 6 micrograms per sample. For every donor, an aliquot of PBMCs went through flow cytometry to measure the percentages of naive CD45RAhigh/CD27high T cells. V is clipped by 0 bases and J by 4 bases, and the sequence between their germline boundaries is 11 bases long. The germline V gene provides CDR1 SGDLS and CDR2 YYNGEE. Taken from cysteine to phenylalanine, the CDR3 has 15 residues. The sequence is cut down to CDR3 DNA, 45 bases in frame from base 1. The library relied on 5' RACE. TCRdb names Illumina HiSeq 2500 as the instrument used. A second PCR of about 6 to 11 cycles was performed with a sample-barcoded 5' primer and a J-beta primer mix. A unique molecular identifier was introduced onto each TCR beta cDNA molecule by a template-switch 5' adaptor carrying 12 random nucleotides. At least 2.5 million CDR3-containing paired-end reads were obtained from each sample. First-strand cDNA was synthesized from all RNA with the Mint cDNA synthesis kit, primed by a TRBC-specific oligonucleotide. After uracil-DNA glycosylase treatment, a first 18-cycle PCR used universal primers M1SS and BC2_uni_R on all cDNA. The published analysis was carried out like this. For normalization, 1 million high-quality reads, each with a distinct molecular identifier, were randomly selected from each sample. Instead of being binned into consensus sequences, reads that shared molecular identifiers were thrown out. CDR3 identification, clonotype clustering and error correction used MiTCR with a Q25 quality threshold and the strictest error-elimination algorithm. A nonparametric unseen species model with Euler transformation was used to estimate a lower bound on total TCR beta diversity. TCRdb redid the processing of the public reads, applying fastp at Q25 and MiXCR, and retained in-frame beta chains. Rows are combined by CDR3 protein, so each entry shows the most common genes and DNA. Clone size and V and J calls follow TCRdb, not the original study. A total of approximately 810,000 distinct CDR3 sequences appear in this sample, 25% to 30% of them only once. 17% of the sample is taken by the ten largest.

This clonotype was seen many times. The target of this receptor is not known. The sample holds no much larger clone one base away, and base qualities are not on file. The chain was built from TRBV9 and TRBJ1-5; there is no confident call for the D gene. Sequenced sample: blood. The sequence came from a woman older than 75 in good health. Here the CDR3 is given as CASSVEGSGNQPQHF. The DNA reads as follows: TGTGCCAGCAGCGTAGAGGGATCGGGAAATCAGCCCCAGCATTTT. Full variable domain (CDR3 extended with the reference TRBV9 and TRBJ1-5 proteins): DSGVTQTPKHLITATGQRVTLRCSPRSGDLSVYWYQQSLDQGLQFLIQYYNGEERAKGNILERFSAQQFPDLHSELNLSSLELGDSALYFCASSVEGSGNQPQHFGDGTRLSIL.